This T cell receptor (beta chain) came from a study of CD8 T cells in Susac syndrome. Note on this clonotype: What it recognizes is unknown.

CD8+ and CD4+ T cells from blood underwent TCR beta sequencing, which was carried out in a high-throughput format. TEMRA cells were FACS-enriched and CD8+ and CD4+ T cells negatively isolated. Study conclusions and caveats: The study recognized that the number of individuals in its TCR sequencing and HLA analysis was relatively small.

The CDR3 is made up of 14 amino acids. Trimming took off 1 base at V and 4 bases at J, with 7 bases between the two ends. CDR1 MGHRA and CDR2 YSYEKL come from the germline V gene. Random hexamers served to reverse transcribe about 0.5 to 1 ug RNA. An immunoSEQ multiplex PCR generated amplified TCR beta CDR3 products spanning 54 Vbeta and 13 Jbeta. Each CDR3 protein gets one entry after TCRdb re-called the immunoSEQ multiplex PCR reads with MiXCR. The sample consists of 50,000 or so distinct CDR3 sequences, approximately 93% of them appearing once. The sequence was collected from a human donor with multiple sclerosis. Input material: CD8+ T cells from PBMCs. This chain joins TRBV4-1 and TRBJ2-2; no clear D. Here the CDR3 reads CASSQGMGTGELFF. DNA of the CDR3: TGCGCCAGCAGCCAAGGAATGGGCACCGGGGAGCTGTTTTTT.